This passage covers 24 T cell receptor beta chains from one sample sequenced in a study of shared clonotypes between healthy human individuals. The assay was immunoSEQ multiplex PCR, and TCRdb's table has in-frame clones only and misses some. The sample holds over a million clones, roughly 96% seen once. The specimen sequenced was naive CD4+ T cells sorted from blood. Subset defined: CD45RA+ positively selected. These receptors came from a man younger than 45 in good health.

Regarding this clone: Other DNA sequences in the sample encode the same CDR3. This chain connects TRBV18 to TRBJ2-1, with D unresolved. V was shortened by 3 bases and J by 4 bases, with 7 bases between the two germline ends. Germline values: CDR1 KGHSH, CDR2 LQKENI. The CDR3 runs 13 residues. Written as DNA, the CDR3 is TGTGCCAGCTCACCGGGATCTTACAATGAGCAGTTCTTC. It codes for CASSPGSYNEQFF. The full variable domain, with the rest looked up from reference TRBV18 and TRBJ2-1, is NAGVMQNPRHLVRRRGQEARLRCSPMKGHSHVYWYRQLPEEGLKFMVYLQKENIIDESGMPKERFSAEFPKEGPSILRIQQVVRGDSAAYFCASSPGSYNEQFFGPGTRLTVL.

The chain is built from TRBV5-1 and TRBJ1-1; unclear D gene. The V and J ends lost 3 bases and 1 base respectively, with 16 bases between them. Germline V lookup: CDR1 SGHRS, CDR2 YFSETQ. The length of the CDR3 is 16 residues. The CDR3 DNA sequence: TGCGCCAGCAGCTGGCGACCCGACTCCTCGAACACTGAAGCTTTCTTT. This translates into CASSWRPDSSNTEAFF.

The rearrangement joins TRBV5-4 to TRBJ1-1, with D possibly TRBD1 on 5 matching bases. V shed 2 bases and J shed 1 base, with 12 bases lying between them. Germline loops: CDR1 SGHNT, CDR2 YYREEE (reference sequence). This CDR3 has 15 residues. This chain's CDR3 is CASSFGDGQNTEAFF. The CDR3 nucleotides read TGTGCCAGCAGCTTTGGTGACGGACAGAACACTGAAGCTTTCTTT.

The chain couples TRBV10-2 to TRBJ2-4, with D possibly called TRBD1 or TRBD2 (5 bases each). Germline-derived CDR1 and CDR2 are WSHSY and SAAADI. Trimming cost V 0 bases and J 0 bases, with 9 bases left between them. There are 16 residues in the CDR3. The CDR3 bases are TGCGCCAGCAGTGAGTCAGGGGAGATAGCCAAAAACATTCAGTACTTC. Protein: CASSESGEIAKNIQYF.

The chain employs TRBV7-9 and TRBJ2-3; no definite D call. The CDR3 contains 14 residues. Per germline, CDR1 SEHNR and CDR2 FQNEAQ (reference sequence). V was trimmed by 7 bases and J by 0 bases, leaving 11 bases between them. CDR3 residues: CASTPKSSTDTQYF. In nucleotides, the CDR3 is TGTGCCAGCACCCCTAAATCTAGCACAGATACGCAGTATTTT.

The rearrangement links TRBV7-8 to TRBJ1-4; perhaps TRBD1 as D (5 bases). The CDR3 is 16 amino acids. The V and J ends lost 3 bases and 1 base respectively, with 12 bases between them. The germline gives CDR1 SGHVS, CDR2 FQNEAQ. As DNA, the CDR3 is TGTGCCAGCAGCTTTCGGGGGTTTGGAACTAATGAAAAACTGTTTTTT. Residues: CASSFRGFGTNEKLFF. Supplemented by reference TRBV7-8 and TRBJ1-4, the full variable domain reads GAGVSQSPRYKVAKRGQDVALRCDPISGHVSLFWYQQALGQGPEFLTYFQNEAQLDKSGLPSDRFFAERPEGSVSTLKIQRTQQEDSAVYLCASSFRGFGTNEKLFFGSGTQLSVL.

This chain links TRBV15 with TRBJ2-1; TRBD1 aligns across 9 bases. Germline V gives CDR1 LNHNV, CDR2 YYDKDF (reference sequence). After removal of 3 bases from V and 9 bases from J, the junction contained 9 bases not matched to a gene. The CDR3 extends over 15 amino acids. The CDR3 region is CATSRPGQGRGEQFF. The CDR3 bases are TGTGCCACCAGCAGGCCGGGACAGGGTCGGGGTGAGCAGTTCTTC.

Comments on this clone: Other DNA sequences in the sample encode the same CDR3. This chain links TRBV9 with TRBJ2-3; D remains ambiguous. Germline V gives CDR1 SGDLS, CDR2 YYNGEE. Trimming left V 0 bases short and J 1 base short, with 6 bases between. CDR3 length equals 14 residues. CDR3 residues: CASSVGQGTDTQYF. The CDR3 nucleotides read TGTGCCAGCAGCGTAGGGCAAGGCACAGATACGCAGTATTTT.

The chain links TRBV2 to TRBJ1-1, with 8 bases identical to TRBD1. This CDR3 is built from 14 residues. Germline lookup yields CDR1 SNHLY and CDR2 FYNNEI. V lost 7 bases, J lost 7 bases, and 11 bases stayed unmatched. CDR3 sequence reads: CASKGQGSVGEAFF. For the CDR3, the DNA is TGTGCCAGCAAAGGACAGGGTTCGGTAGGTGAAGCTTTCTTT.

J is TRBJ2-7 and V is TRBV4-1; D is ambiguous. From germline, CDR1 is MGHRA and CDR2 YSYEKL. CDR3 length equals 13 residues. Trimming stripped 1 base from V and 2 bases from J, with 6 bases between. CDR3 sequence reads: CASSQAYTYEQYF. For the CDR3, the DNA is TGCGCCAGCAGCCAAGCTTATACCTACGAGCAGTACTTC.

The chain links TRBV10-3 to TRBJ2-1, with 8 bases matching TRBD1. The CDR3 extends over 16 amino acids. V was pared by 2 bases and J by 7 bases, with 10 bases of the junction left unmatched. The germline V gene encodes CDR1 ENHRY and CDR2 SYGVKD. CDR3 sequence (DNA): TGTGCCATCAGTGAGCCGGGGAACAGGGGGAAGAATGAGCAGTTCTTC. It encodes CAISEPGNRGKNEQFF.

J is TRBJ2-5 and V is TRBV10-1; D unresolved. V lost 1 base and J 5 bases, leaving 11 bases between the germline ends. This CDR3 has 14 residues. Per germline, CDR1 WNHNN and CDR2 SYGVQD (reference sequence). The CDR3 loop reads CASSEWKGSETQYF. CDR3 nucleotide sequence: TGCGCCAGCAGTGAGTGGAAGGGATCGGAGACCCAGTACTTC.

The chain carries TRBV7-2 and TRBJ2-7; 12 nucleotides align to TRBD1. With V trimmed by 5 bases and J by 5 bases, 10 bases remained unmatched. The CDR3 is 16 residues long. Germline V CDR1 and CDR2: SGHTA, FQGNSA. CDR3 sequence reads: CASSRSAGTGGNEQYF. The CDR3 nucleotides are TGTGCCAGCAGCCGGTCCGCCGGGACAGGGGGCAACGAGCAGTACTTC.

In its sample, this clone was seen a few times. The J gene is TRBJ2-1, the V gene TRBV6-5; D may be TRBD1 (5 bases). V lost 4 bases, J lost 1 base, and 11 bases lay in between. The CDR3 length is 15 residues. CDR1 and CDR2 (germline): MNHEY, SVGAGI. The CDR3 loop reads CASSWRQLSYNEQFF. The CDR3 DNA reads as TGTGCCAGCAGTTGGCGACAGCTTTCCTACAATGAGCAGTTCTTC.

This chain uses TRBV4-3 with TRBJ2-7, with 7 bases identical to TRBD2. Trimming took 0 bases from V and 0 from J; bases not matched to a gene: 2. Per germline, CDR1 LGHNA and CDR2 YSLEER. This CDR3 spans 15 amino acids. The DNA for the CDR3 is TGCGCCAGCAGCCAAGATCCGGGGGGCTCCTACGAGCAGTACTTC. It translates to CASSQDPGGSYEQYF.

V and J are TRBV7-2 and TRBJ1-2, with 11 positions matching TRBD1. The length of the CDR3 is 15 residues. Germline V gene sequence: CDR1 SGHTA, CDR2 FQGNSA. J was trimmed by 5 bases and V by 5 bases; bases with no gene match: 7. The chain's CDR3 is CASSLGTGGGYGYTF. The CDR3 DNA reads TGTGCCAGCAGCCTGGGGACAGGGGGAGGGTATGGCTACACCTTC.

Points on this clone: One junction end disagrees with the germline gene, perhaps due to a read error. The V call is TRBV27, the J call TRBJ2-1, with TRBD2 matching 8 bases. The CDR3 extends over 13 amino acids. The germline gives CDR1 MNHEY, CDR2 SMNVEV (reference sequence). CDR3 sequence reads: CASSSGLAGSLVF. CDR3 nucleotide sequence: TGTGCCAGCAGTTCTGGACTAGCAGGGAGTTTGGTCTTC.

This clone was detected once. The CDR3 bases are TGCGCCAGCAGCCATGCGTTGATAGGTGGCTACACCTTC. Amino acid sequence: CASSHALIGGYTF. The chain combines TRBV5-1 with TRBJ1-2; D call uncertain. The CDR3 has 13 amino acids. The germline V gene has CDR1 SGHRS and CDR2 YFSETQ. V lost 4 bases to trimming and J lost 7 bases, with 14 bases between them.

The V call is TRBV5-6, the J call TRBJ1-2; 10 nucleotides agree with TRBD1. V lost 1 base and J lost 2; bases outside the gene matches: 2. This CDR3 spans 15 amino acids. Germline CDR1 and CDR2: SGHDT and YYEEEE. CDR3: CASSLMGQGNYGYTF. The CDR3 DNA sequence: TGTGCCAGCAGCTTGATGGGACAGGGGAACTATGGCTACACCTTC.

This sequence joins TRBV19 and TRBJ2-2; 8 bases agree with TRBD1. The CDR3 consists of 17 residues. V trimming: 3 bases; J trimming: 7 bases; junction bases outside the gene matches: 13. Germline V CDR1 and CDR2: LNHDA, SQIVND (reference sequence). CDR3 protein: CASSMVVGTGHSGELFF. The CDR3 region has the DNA TGTGCCAGTAGTATGGTTGTTGGGACAGGACATAGCGGGGAGCTGTTTTTT.

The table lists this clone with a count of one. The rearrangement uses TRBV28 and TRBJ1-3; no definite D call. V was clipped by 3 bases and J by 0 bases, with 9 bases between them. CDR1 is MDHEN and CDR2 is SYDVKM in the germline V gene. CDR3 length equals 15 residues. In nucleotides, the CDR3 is TGTGCCAGCAGTTTGGTCAGCTCCTCTGGAAACACCATATATTTT. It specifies CASSLVSSSGNTIYF.

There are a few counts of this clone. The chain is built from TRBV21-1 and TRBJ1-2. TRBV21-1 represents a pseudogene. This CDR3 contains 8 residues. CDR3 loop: CASSEYTF. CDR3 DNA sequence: TGTGCCAGCAGCGAGTACACCTTC.

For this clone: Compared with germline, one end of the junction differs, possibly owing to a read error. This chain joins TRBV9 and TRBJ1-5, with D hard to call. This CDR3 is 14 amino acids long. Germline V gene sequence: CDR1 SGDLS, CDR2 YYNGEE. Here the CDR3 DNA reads TGTGCCAGCAGCGTAGGGGGTAGCGATCAGCCCCAGCATTTT. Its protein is CASSVGGSDQPQHF.

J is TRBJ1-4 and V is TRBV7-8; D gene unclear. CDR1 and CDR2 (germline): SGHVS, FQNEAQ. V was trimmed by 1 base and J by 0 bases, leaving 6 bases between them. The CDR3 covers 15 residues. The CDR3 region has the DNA TGTGCCAGCAGCTTAGGGGCTGCAACTAATGAAAAACTGTTTTTT. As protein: CASSLGAATNEKLFF.